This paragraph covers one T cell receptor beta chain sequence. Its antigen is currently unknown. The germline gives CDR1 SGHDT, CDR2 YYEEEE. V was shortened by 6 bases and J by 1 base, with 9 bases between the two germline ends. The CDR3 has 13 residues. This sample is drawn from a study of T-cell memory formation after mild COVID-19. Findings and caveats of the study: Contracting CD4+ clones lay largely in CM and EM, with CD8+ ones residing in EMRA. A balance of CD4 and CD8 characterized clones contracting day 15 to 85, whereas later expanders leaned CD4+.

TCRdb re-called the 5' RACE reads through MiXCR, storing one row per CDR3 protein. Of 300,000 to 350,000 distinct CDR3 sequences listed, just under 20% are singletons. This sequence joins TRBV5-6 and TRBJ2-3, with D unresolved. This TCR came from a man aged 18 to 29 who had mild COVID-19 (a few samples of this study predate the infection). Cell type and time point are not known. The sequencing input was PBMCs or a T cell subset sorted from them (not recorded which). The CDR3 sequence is CASTRRGTDTQYF. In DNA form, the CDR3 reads TGTGCCAGCACCCGCCGGGGCACAGATACGCAGTATTTT.